This T cell receptor (beta chain) stems from a study of Graves' ophthalmopathy and Graves' hyperthyroidism. At least ten counts were recorded for this clonotype. Its antigen is as yet unknown. TCR beta CDR3 regions were amplified from RNA transcripts. RT-PCR was first run with HTBI primers, then multiplex PCR in a second round. TCRdb reprocessed the multiplex PCR reads with MiXCR, giving one entry per CDR3 protein. This sample has some 400,000 distinct CDR3 sequences, with approximately 20% found just once. V was clipped by 8 bases and J by 7 bases, with 11 bases between them. The CDR3 sequence is 11 residues long. Whole-study results and caveats: The blood repertoire also included most expanded thyroid clonotypes above 0.001 frequency.

The chain joins TRBV12-3 or TRBV12-4 to TRBJ1-2; tentatively, D is TRBD1 (5 bases). This sequence was found in a woman aged 18-29 years with Graves' ophthalmopathy. Sequenced input: peripheral blood. CDR3 protein: CASLRGGGYTF. CDR3 DNA sequence: TGTGCCAGCCTAAGGGGAGGTGGCTACACCTTC.